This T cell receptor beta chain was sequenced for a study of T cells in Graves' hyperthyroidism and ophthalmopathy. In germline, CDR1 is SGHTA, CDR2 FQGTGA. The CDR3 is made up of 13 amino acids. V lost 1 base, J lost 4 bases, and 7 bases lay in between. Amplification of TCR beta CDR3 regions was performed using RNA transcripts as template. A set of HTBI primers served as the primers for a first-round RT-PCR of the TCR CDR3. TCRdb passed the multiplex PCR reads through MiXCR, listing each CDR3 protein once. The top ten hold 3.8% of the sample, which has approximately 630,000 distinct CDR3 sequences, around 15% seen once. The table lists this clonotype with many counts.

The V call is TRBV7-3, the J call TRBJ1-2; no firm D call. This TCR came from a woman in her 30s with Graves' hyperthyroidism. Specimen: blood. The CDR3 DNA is TGTGCCAGCAGCTTAAGAGGGATCTATGGCTACACCTTC. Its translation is CASSLRGIYGYTF.